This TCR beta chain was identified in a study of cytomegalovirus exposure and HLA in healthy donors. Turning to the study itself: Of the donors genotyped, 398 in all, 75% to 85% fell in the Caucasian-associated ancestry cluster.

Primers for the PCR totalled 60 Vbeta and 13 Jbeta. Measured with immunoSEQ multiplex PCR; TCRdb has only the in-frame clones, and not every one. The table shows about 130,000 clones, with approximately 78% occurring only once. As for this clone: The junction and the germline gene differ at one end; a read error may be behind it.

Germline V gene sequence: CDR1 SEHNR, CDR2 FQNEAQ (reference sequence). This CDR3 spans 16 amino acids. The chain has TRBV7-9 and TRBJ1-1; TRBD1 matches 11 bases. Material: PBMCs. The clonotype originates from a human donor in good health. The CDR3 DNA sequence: TGTTCCAGCAGCTTAGGAGGGACAGGGGGACCCACTGAAGCTTTCTTT. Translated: CSSSLGGTGGPTEAFF.